The 28 T cell receptor beta chains reported below all come from one sample, sequenced in a study of blood T cell repertoires in COVID-19. Using immunoSEQ multiplex PCR, the repertoire was profiled, and TCRdb retains in-frame clones only, with some absent. The table includes some 94,000 clones, about 83% detected once. The specimen was peripheral blood. These receptors were collected from a woman aged 55-69 years with COVID-19, enrolled during active disease.

This clone was counted a few times. The chain joins TRBV2 to TRBJ2-5; 7 nucleotides match TRBD1. Trimming cost V 6 bases and J 1 base; bases outside gene matches: 5. Germline V gene lookup returns CDR1 SNHLY and CDR2 FYNNEI. The CDR3 totals 14 residues. CDR3 residues: CASRRGQAQETQYF. The CDR3, as DNA: TGTGCCAGCAGAAGAGGACAGGCCCAAGAGACCCAGTACTTC. Supplemented by reference TRBV2 and TRBJ2-5, the full variable domain reads EPEVTQTPSHQVTQMGQEVILRCVPISNHLYFYWYRQILGQKVEFLVSFYNNEISEKSEIFDDQFSVERPDGSNFTLKIRSTKLEDSAMYFCASRRGQAQETQYFGPGTRLLVL.

This clone was counted only a few times. The chain links TRBV9 to TRBJ1-1, with a weak D call TRBD1 (6 bases). There are 16 residues in the CDR3. In germline, CDR1 is SGDLS, CDR2 YYNGEE. V gave up 4 bases and J gave up 2 bases, with 18 bases separating them. CDR3 coding DNA: TGTGCCAGCAGCCGCAACCTCGGGACATCAAACACTGAAGCTTTCTTT. Encoded protein: CASSRNLGTSNTEAFF.

This chain joins TRBV7-3 and TRBJ2-2, with a tentative D call TRBD2 (7 bases). Germline CDR1 SGHTA, CDR2 FQGTGA. This CDR3 has 19 residues. V was cut by 1 base and J by 6 bases, with 24 bases left in between. The DNA of the CDR3 is TGTGCCAGCAGCTTAAGTGGACCTAGTCCGGGGGGCTATGCCGGGGAGCTGTTTTTT. The encoded protein is CASSLSGPSPGGYAGELFF. Together with reference TRBV7-3 and TRBJ2-2, the CDR3 gives the full variable domain: GAGVSQTPSNKVTEKGKYVELRCDPISGHTALYWYRQSLGQGPEFLIYFQGTGAADDSGLPNDRFFAVRPEGSVSTLKIQRTERGDSAVYLCASSLSGPSPGGYAGELFFGEGSRLTVL.

This clone turned up a few times. CDR3 bases: TGTGCCAGCAGCCAAGAACAGGGCAATACGCAGTATTTT. Protein product: CASSQEQGNTQYF. The J gene is TRBJ2-3, the V gene TRBV4-2, with D perhaps TRBD1 (6 bases). CDR3 length: 13 residues. Germline V gene lookup returns CDR1 LGHNA and CDR2 YNFKEQ. The V gene lost 0 bases and the J gene lost 7 bases, with 8 bases spanning the gap.

The rearrangement joins TRBV29-1 to TRBJ2-5, with D possibly TRBD1 on 6 matching bases. CDR1 and CDR2 from the germline V gene are SQVTM and ANQGSEA. This CDR3 is built from 14 residues. V shed 6 bases and J shed 4 bases, with 18 bases lying between them. DNA of the CDR3: TGCAGCGTCAGGGGCCGCTTAATGGCAGAGACCCAGTACTTC. This codes for CSVRGRLMAETQYF.

The chain's CDR3 is CASSHPRGGFTEAFF. DNA for the CDR3: TGTGCCAGCAGCCACCCGAGGGGAGGCTTCACTGAAGCTTTCTTT. The chain uses TRBV5-4 and TRBJ1-1, with a tentative D call TRBD1 (5 bases). Germline lookup yields CDR1 SGHNT and CDR2 YYREEE (reference sequence). V lost 4 bases, J lost 4 bases, and 17 bases lay in between. This CDR3 is built from 15 residues. Together with reference TRBV5-4 and TRBJ1-1, the CDR3 gives the full variable domain: ETGVTQSPTHLIKTRGQQVTLRCSSQSGHNTVSWYQQALGQGPQFIFQYYREEENGRGNFPPRFSGLQFPNYSSELNVNALELDDSALYLCASSHPRGGFTEAFFGQGTRLTVV.

The sample holds one count of this clone. Written as DNA, the CDR3 is TGTGCCAGCAGGGCCGGGACTAGCGGTACCTACGAGCAGTACTTC. This codes for CASRAGTSGTYEQYF. The V and J genes are TRBV6-5 and TRBJ2-7; 11 nucleotides agree with TRBD2. J was trimmed by 2 bases and V by 6 bases; bases with no gene match: 6. CDR1 is MNHEY, CDR2 SVGAGI, per germline. The CDR3 loop spans 15 amino acids.

The rearrangement links TRBV24-1 to TRBJ2-3, with 7 bases that match TRBD1. This CDR3 is 15 amino acids long. The ends lost 3 bases at V and 7 bases at J; junction bases unmatched: 9. The V gene's germline CDR1 is KGHDR and CDR2 SFDVKD. The CDR3 DNA is TGTGCCACCAGTGATCCGGGACAGTCCGGGTATACGCAGTATTTT. Amino acids: CATSDPGQSGYTQYF.

This chain links TRBV28 with TRBJ1-5; maybe TRBD1 (5 bases). The CDR3 runs 11 residues. V lost 6 bases to trimming and J lost 9 bases, with 9 bases between them. Germline V CDR1 and CDR2: MDHEN, SYDVKM. This chain's CDR3 is CASRAGGPQHF. The CDR3 bases are TGTGCCAGCAGAGCCGGGGGGCCCCAGCATTTT.

A few counts support this clone. J is TRBJ1-4 and V is TRBV7-9; TRBD1 agrees at 9 bases. Germline CDR1 SEHNR, CDR2 FQNEAQ (reference sequence). With 5 bases clipped from V and 8 bases from J, the junction kept 18 bases outside the gene matches. The CDR3 contains 18 residues. CDR3 in amino acids: CASSTQGAMSLKGEKLFF. The CDR3 DNA reads as TGTGCCAGCAGCACACAGGGGGCTATGTCCCTGAAGGGGGAAAAACTGTTTTTT.

This clone was detected once. This chain connects TRBV7-6 to TRBJ2-1; D gene unclear. The CDR3 sequence is 16 residues long. V was trimmed by 1 base and J by 3 bases, leaving 13 bases between them. The V gene's germline CDR1 is SGHVS and CDR2 FNYEAQ. This CDR3 is CASSLGVRGDYNEQFF. CDR3 DNA: TGTGCCAGCAGCTTAGGGGTCAGAGGCGACTACAATGAGCAGTTCTTC.

This sequence joins TRBV7-2 and TRBJ2-3, with 12 bases that match TRBD2. The CDR3 loop spans 16 amino acids. J lost 5 bases, V lost 3 bases, and 6 bases had no gene match. In germline, CDR1 is SGHTA, CDR2 FQGNSA. The CDR3 region is CASSLTSGGLGDTQYF. The CDR3 DNA is TGTGCCAGCAGCTTGACTAGCGGGGGACTAGGAGATACGCAGTATTTT.

CDR3 coding DNA: TGTGCCTGGAGGGCGGGCTCTGGAAACACCATATATTTT. It is translated as CAWRAGSGNTIYF. The chain joins TRBV30 to TRBJ1-3, with no clear D. Trimming removed 3 bases from V and 0 bases from J, with 6 bases in between. Germline V gene data show CDR1 as GTSNPN and CDR2 as SVGIG (reference sequence). The CDR3 contains 13 residues.

The rearrangement joins TRBV5-5 to TRBJ2-7; D ambiguous. The CDR3 loop spans 12 amino acids. With 0 bases removed from V and 3 bases from J, the gap between germline ends came to 4 bases. CDR1 is SGHKS and CDR2 is YYEKEE in the germline V gene (reference sequence). DNA for the CDR3: TGTGCCAGCAGCTTGGACTTCTACGAGCAGTACTTC. It yields the protein CASSLDFYEQYF. Complete variable domain (other parts from reference TRBV5-5 and TRBJ2-7): DAGVTQSPTHLIKTRGQQVTLRCSPISGHKSVSWYQQVLGQGPQFIFQYYEKEERGRGNFPDRFSARQFPNYSSELNVNALLLGDSALYLCASSLDFYEQYFGPGTRLTVT.

This sequence joins TRBV5-5 and TRBJ2-5; D perhaps matches TRBD2 (5 bases). Per the germline V gene, CDR1 is SGHKS and CDR2 is YYEKEE (reference sequence). V was pared by 0 bases and J by 2 bases, with 14 bases between. The CDR3 is made up of 16 amino acids. CDR3 sequence reads: CASSLGPTPGQETQYF. For the CDR3, the DNA is TGTGCCAGCAGCTTGGGTCCGACCCCGGGACAAGAGACCCAGTACTTC.

The chain links TRBV6-6 to TRBJ1-2; D might be TRBD1 (6 bases). The CDR3 spans 15 residues. The germline gives CDR1 MNHNY, CDR2 SVGAGI (reference sequence). The V and J ends lost 4 bases and 8 bases respectively, with 20 bases between them. CDR3 in amino acids: CASSFVGAGDLGYTF. The CDR3 DNA reads as TGTGCCAGCAGTTTCGTCGGGGCAGGGGATTTAGGCTACACCTTC.

This chain uses TRBV7-8 with TRBJ1-4; 8 positions match TRBD1. CDR1 SGHVS and CDR2 FQNEAQ come from the germline V gene. With V trimmed by 4 bases and J by 2 bases, 9 bases remained unmatched. There are 17 residues in the CDR3. In DNA, the CDR3 is TGTGCCAGCAGCTCCAAAAGGACAGGGCGGACTAATGAAAAACTGTTTTTT. Amino acids: CASSSKRTGRTNEKLFF. The complete variable domain, with remaining parts taken from reference TRBV7-8 and TRBJ1-4, reads GAGVSQSPRYKVAKRGQDVALRCDPISGHVSLFWYQQALGQGPEFLTYFQNEAQLDKSGLPSDRFFAERPEGSVSTLKIQRTQQEDSAVYLCASSSKRTGRTNEKLFFGSGTQLSVL.

This chain connects TRBV2 to TRBJ1-1; possibly TRBD1 for D (6 bases). The V end lost 4 bases, the J end lost 4 bases, and 16 bases lay between the germline ends. The CDR3 contains 15 residues. Germline assignment: CDR1 SNHLY and CDR2 FYNNEI. CDR3 region: CASSAWTARGTEAFF. The CDR3 DNA reads as TGTGCCAGCAGTGCTTGGACAGCTCGGGGCACTGAAGCTTTCTTT.

The chain uses TRBV28 and TRBJ2-2; D gene ambiguous. The V and J ends lost 6 bases and 9 bases respectively, with 5 bases between them. Germline CDR1 and CDR2: MDHEN and SYDVKM. The CDR3 runs to 10 residues. The CDR3 sequence: CASRHRELFF. The CDR3 nucleotides are TGTGCCAGCAGACATAGGGAGCTGTTTTTT. The full variable domain, completed using reference TRBV28 and TRBJ2-2, is DVKVTQSSRYLVKRTGEKVFLECVQDMDHENMFWYRQDPGLGLRLIYFSYDVKMKEKGDIPEGYSVSREKKERFSLILESASTNQTSMYLCASRHRELFFGEGSRLTVL.

The sample holds a few counts of this clone. V and J are TRBV7-2 and TRBJ2-5; weak D call: TRBD2 (6 bases). Germline lookup yields CDR1 SGHTA and CDR2 FQGNSA. V lost 7 bases to trimming and J lost 0 bases, with 15 bases between them. The length of the CDR3 is 15 residues. CDR3 nucleotides: TGTGCCAGCACATGGCGGGGTTCGTACCAAGAGACCCAGTACTTC. It yields the protein CASTWRGSYQETQYF.

V is TRBV12-3 or TRBV12-4 and J is TRBJ2-1; TRBD2 is a possible D gene (6 bases). The CDR3 totals 13 residues. V lost 9 bases, J lost 6 bases, and 15 bases lay in between. CDR3 amino acids: CASYRDFLNEQFF. Here the CDR3 DNA reads TGTGCCAGTTACCGGGACTTTCTCAATGAGCAGTTCTTC.

The rearrangement links TRBV5-1 to TRBJ1-2, with D unclear. CDR1 and CDR2 (germline): SGHRS, YFSETQ. V was trimmed by 0 bases and J by 4 bases, leaving 16 bases between them. This CDR3 has 16 residues. This CDR3 is CASSLASQPGLYGYTF. The CDR3 DNA is TGCGCCAGCAGCTTGGCCTCCCAACCCGGACTCTATGGCTACACCTTC.

This chain joins TRBV5-1 and TRBJ2-7; D might be TRBD2 (6 bases). CDR3 length: 15 amino acids. V lost 0 bases and J 3 bases, leaving 13 bases between the germline ends. Germline V lookup: CDR1 SGHRS, CDR2 YFSETQ. The DNA for the CDR3 is TGCGCCAGCAGCTTGGGGACGGGGGACGGCTACGAGCAGTACTTC. It specifies CASSLGTGDGYEQYF.

The rearrangement links TRBV5-8 to TRBJ1-5, with D possibly being TRBD1 (5 bases). V was clipped by 7 bases and J by 1 base, with 6 bases between them. This CDR3 comprises 12 residues. Germline CDR1 is SGHTS and CDR2 is YDEGEE. The DNA for the CDR3 is TGTGCCAGCCAGGGAAGCAATCAGCCCCAGCATTTT. Its translation: CASQGSNQPQHF.

The chain joins TRBV7-3 to TRBJ2-1, with D tentatively TRBD1 (6 bases). Trimming took off 2 bases at V and 6 bases at J, with 17 bases between the two ends. Germline loops: CDR1 SGHTA, CDR2 FQGTGA. This CDR3 region has 16 residues. This CDR3 reads CASSLVGGALLNEQFF. CDR3 coding DNA: TGTGCCAGCAGCTTAGTTGGGGGCGCTCTCCTCAATGAGCAGTTCTTC.

The chain carries TRBV7-2 and TRBJ2-7, with 10 bases fitting TRBD1. V shed 3 bases, J shed 4 bases, and the junction held 3 bases outside the gene matches. Germline-derived CDR1 and CDR2 are SGHTA and FQGNSA. This CDR3 spans 14 amino acids. CDR3 in amino acids: CASSLGQGTYEQYF. As DNA, the CDR3 is TGTGCCAGCAGCTTGGGACAGGGGACTTACGAGCAGTACTTC.

V gene TRBV19 combines with J gene TRBJ1-5; tentative D call: TRBD1 (5 bases). CDR3 length equals 12 residues. V was clipped by 10 bases and J by 6 bases, with 13 bases between them. Germline V gene sequence: CDR1 LNHDA, CDR2 SQIVND (reference sequence). The CDR3 region has the DNA TGTGCCACCGGACGGAGGGGTCAGCCCCAGCATTTT. It translates to CATGRRGQPQHF.

The chain joins TRBV19 to TRBJ1-3, with 9 bases aligning to TRBD1. CDR3 length equals 15 residues. Germline V CDR1 and CDR2: LNHDA, SQIVND (reference sequence). V dropped 6 bases and J dropped 5; count of bases not matched to a gene: 8. CDR3 bases: TGTGCCAGTAGCCGAACGGGACAGGGCAGAAACACCATATATTTT. Its protein product is CASSRTGQGRNTIYF.